This T cell receptor beta chain was recorded in a study of shared clonotypes between healthy human individuals. The study drew its donors from healthy HIV-negative adults without recent acute infections or vaccinations. CDR3 length equals 12 residues. Trimming left V 6 bases short and J 6 bases short, with 12 bases between. Germline V gene sequence: CDR1 WNHNN, CDR2 SYGVQD (reference sequence). Some clones are missing from TCRdb's copy, which holds only in-frame ones; the method was immunoSEQ multiplex PCR. The sample consists of 2 million to 3 million clones, roughly nine tenths of them appearing once.

Sequencing input: naive CD4+ T cells sorted from blood. Described subset: CD45RA+ positively selected. V usage is TRBV10-1 and J usage is TRBJ2-7; tentatively, D is TRBD1 or TRBD2 (5 bases each). This clonotype was sampled from a man between 18 and 29 years old in good health. The CDR3 nucleotides are TGCGCCAGCAGCGGGACGCTAGGCGAGCAGTACTTC. Its translation is CASSGTLGEQYF.